These 9 T cell receptor beta chains originate from one sample sequenced in a study of identical twins. Using its own MiXCR run on the 5' RACE reads, TCRdb lists one record per CDR3 protein. The table records a few hundred thousand distinct CDR3 sequences, around 8.8% of them present only once. This same sample was also taken into another study, of yellow fever vaccine responses in identical twins.

The source material was CD8+ T cells sorted from blood. The origin of the receptors is a woman in her late teens or twenties in good health.

This clonotype was picked up many times. The chain links TRBV25-1 to TRBJ2-2; possibly TRBD2 for D (5 bases). There are 15 residues in the CDR3. The germline gives CDR1 MGHDK, CDR2 SYGVNS. The V gene lost 5 bases and the J gene lost 1 base, with 11 bases spanning the gap. CDR3 region: CASSSGRLNTGELFF. The CDR3 DNA reads TGTGCCAGCAGTTCGGGGAGATTGAACACCGGGGAGCTGTTTTTT.

The CDR3: CSARPTEGTFSYEQYF. CDR3 nucleotide sequence: TGCAGTGCTAGACCTACGGAAGGCACCTTCTCCTACGAGCAGTACTTC. This chain connects TRBV20-1 to TRBJ2-7; D remains unclear. The length of the CDR3 is 16 residues. CDR1 DFQATT and CDR2 SNEGSKA come from the germline V gene (reference sequence). V lost 2 bases and J lost 0, with 17 bases in between.

This chain connects TRBV7-8 to TRBJ1-5; maybe TRBD1 (5 bases). From germline, CDR1 is SGHVS and CDR2 FQNEAQ. V was pared by 8 bases and J by 9 bases, with 17 bases between. The length of the CDR3 is 13 residues. In nucleotides, the CDR3 is TGTGCCAGCGGCCAAGGGGTTGGAGGGCCCCAGCATTTT. It encodes CASGQGVGGPQHF. Combining the CDR3 with reference TRBV7-8 and TRBJ1-5 gives the whole variable domain GAGVSQSPRYKVAKRGQDVALRCDPISGHVSLFWYQQALGQGPEFLTYFQNEAQLDKSGLPSDRFFAERPEGSVSTLKIQRTQQEDSAVYLCASGQGVGGPQHFGDGTRLSIL.

Note on this clonotype: A much bigger clone sits one base away, suggesting this may be a read error. The V and J genes are TRBV27 and TRBJ1-4; unclear D gene. V was cut by 6 bases and J by 4 bases, with 6 bases left in between. Germline V gene lookup returns CDR1 MNHEY and CDR2 SMNVEV (reference sequence). The CDR3 contains 12 residues. CDR3 sequence reads: CASSRLNEKLFF. Here the CDR3 DNA reads TGTGCCAGCAGCCGCCTTAATGAAAAACTGTTTTTT. Supplemented by reference TRBV27 and TRBJ1-4, the full variable domain reads EAQVTQNPRYLITVTGKKLTVTCSQNMNHEYMSWYRQDPGLGLRQIYYSMNVEVTDKGDVPEGYKVSRKEKRNFPLILESPSPNQTSLYFCASSRLNEKLFFGSGTQLSVL.

The chain joins TRBV4-3 to TRBJ2-1; 8 bases agree with TRBD2. V trimming: 4 bases; J trimming: 7 bases; junction bases outside the gene matches: 15. The CDR3 sequence is 17 residues long. CDR1 and CDR2 (germline): LGHNA, YSLEER. The CDR3 DNA is TGCGCCAGCAGCCCGTTCTTGTCGGGAGGGCCTCGGAATGAGCAGTTCTTC. Its protein is CASSPFLSGGPRNEQFF.

This clonotype was counted only a few times. V usage is TRBV6-1 and J usage is TRBJ2-7; D remains ambiguous. Germline CDR1 reads MNHNS; CDR2 reads SASEGT. The CDR3 extends over 13 amino acids. V was clipped by 2 bases and J by 1 base, with 6 bases between them. Written as DNA, the CDR3 is TGTGCCAGCAGTGAATTCGGTTCCTACGAGCAGTACTTC. Translation gives CASSEFGSYEQYF.

The sample holds a few counts of this clonotype. The chain recombines TRBV7-9 with TRBJ2-3; either TRBD1 or TRBD2 may supply D (5 bases each). This CDR3 has 15 residues. V lost 7 bases and J lost 6, with 20 bases in between. Germline V gene sequence: CDR1 SEHNR, CDR2 FQNEAQ (reference sequence). In nucleotides, the CDR3 is TGTGCCAGCACCCGAACGGGGCCCACTGCGGATACGCAGTATTTT. It specifies CASTRTGPTADTQYF.

This clonotype was recorded many times. The chain links TRBV7-9 to TRBJ2-7; no clear D gene. Germline assignment: CDR1 SEHNR and CDR2 FQNEAQ (reference sequence). The CDR3 loop spans 12 amino acids. Trimming removed 1 base from V and 6 bases from J, with 7 bases in between. The CDR3 nucleotides read TGTGCCAGCAGCTTAGACCGAGTCGAGCAGTACTTC. Its translation: CASSLDRVEQYF. The full variable domain, in which reference TRBV7-9 and TRBJ2-7 provide the parts outside the CDR3, is DTGVSQNPRHKITKRGQNVTFRCDPISEHNRLYWYRQTLGQGPEFLTYFQNEAQLEKSRLLSDRFSAERPKGSFSTLEIQRTEQGDSAMYLCASSLDRVEQYFGPGTRLTVT.

The genes are TRBV7-9 and TRBJ2-7; no definite D call. The CDR3 is made up of 12 amino acids. Germline assignment: CDR1 SEHNR and CDR2 FQNEAQ (reference sequence). V lost 3 bases and J lost 6, with 9 bases in between. The CDR3 protein is CASSFLPPEQYF. The CDR3 region has the DNA TGTGCCAGCAGCTTTCTCCCTCCCGAGCAGTACTTC. Full variable domain (rest looked up from reference TRBV7-9 and TRBJ2-7): DTGVSQNPRHKITKRGQNVTFRCDPISEHNRLYWYRQTLGQGPEFLTYFQNEAQLEKSRLLSDRFSAERPKGSFSTLEIQRTEQGDSAMYLCASSFLPPEQYFGPGTRLTVT.